This is a list of T cell receptor beta chains from one sample in a study of control samples from healthy donors and cancer patients. Assay used: immunoSEQ multiplex PCR; TCRdb lists only in-frame clones, some missing. The sample lists around 85,000 clones; 94% were seen once. Sequencing used blood. Receptors were obtained from a woman aged 18-35 years in good health. CDR3s include the opening cysteine and the closing phenylalanine or tryptophan. The D gene is left open where the match is weak. Some rows mark clone size as missing; the rest say once, few, many or name a class of expanded clone.

j_gene	abundance	v_gene	d_gene	CDR3aa	CDR3nt
TRBJ1-4	.	TRBV6-6	TRBD1	CASRGQSPNEKLFF	TGTGCCAGCAGGGGACAGAGCCCTAATGAAAAACTGTTTTTT
TRBJ2-7	.	TRBV28	.	CASSLHSDSYEQYF	TGTGCCAGCAGTTTACATTCGGACAGCTACGAGCAGTACTTC
TRBJ2-1	.	TRBV28	.	CASSRRGAGAFYNEQFF	TGTGCCAGCAGTCGGAGGGGGGCGGGAGCCTTCTACAATGAGCAGTTCTTC
TRBJ1-1	.	TRBV11-2	.	CASSLGIVRATEAFF	TGTGCCAGCAGCTTAGGTATCGTGCGGGCGACTGAAGCTTTCTTT
TRBJ2-1	.	TRBV6-6	TRBD1	CAVAGGNEQFF	TGTGCCGTGGCAGGGGGAAATGAGCAGTTCTTC
TRBJ1-4	.	TRBV29-1	.	CSASGIATNEKLFF	TGCAGCGCTTCGGGGATCGCAACTAATGAAAAACTGTTTTTT
TRBJ2-7	.	TRBV5-6	TRBD1	CASSLPGQGRYEQYF	TGTGCCAGCAGCTTACCGGGACAGGGACGGTACGAGCAGTACTTC
TRBJ1-6	.	TRBV7-9	.	CASSLEGNSPLHF	TGTGCCAGCAGCTTGGAGGGGAATTCACCCCTCCACTTT
TRBJ1-2	.	TRBV24-1	TRBD1	CATKGQGVEGYGYTF	TGTGCCACCAAGGGACAGGGGGTCGAGGGCTATGGCTACACCTTC
TRBJ2-5	.	TRBV15	TRBD2	CATSGSGGQETQYF	TGTGCCACCAGCGGTAGCGGGGGCCAAGAGACCCAGTACTTC
TRBJ2-7	.	TRBV25-1	TRBD2	CASSESRKRGDLTYEQYF	TGTGCCAGCAGTGAATCTCGGAAGCGGGGGGACCTTACCTACGAGCAGTACTTC
TRBJ1-5	.	TRBV27	.	CASSPSGQGGNQPQHF	TGTGCCAGCAGCCCCTCGGGGCAGGGAGGAAATCAGCCCCAGCATTTT
TRBJ1-2	.	TRBV28	.	CASSFTGPIYGYTF	TGTGCCAGCAGTTTTACCGGGCCAATATATGGCTACACCTTC
TRBJ2-7	.	TRBV10-3	TRBD1	CAISESGQGSYEQYF	TGTGCCATCAGTGAGTCCGGACAGGGCTCCTACGAGCAGTACTTC
TRBJ1-2	.	TRBV6-1	.	CASSEDRSEFYGYTF	TGTGCCAGCAGTGAAGATCGATCAGAATTCTATGGCTACACCTTC
TRBJ2-1	.	TRBV19	TRBD2	CASSPGLANEQFF	TGTGCCAGTAGTCCGGGACTAGCCAATGAGCAGTTCTTC
TRBJ1-5	.	TRBV2	.	CASSGEGLSNQPQHF	TGTGCCAGCAGCGGGGAGGGTTTAAGCAATCAGCCCCAGCATTTT
TRBJ1-1	.	TRBV27	TRBD1	CASRLTGPGTEAFF	TGTGCCAGCAGACTGACAGGGCCGGGCACTGAAGCTTTCTTT
TRBJ1-2	.	TRBV15	.	CATSRDGAAANYGYTF	TGTGCCACCAGCAGAGACGGGGCAGCGGCGAACTATGGCTACACCTTC
TRBJ2-1	.	TRBV4-2	TRBD2	CASSQNGGSSYNEQFF	TGTGCCAGCAGCCAAAACGGGGGGAGCTCCTACAATGAGCAGTTCTTC
TRBJ2-1	.	TRBV4-2	TRBD2	CASSQGPGAGGYNEQFF	TGTGCCAGCAGCCAAGGACCCGGGGCGGGAGGCTACAATGAGCAGTTCTTC
TRBJ2-7	.	TRBV6-5	.	CASSPQRGGRYEQYF	TGTGCCAGCAGTCCCCAGCGAGGGGGGCGCTACGAGCAGTACTTC
TRBJ1-2	.	TRBV28	.	CASSSTGSLWYGYTF	TGTGCCAGCAGTTCGACAGGATCCCTATGGTATGGCTACACCTTC
TRBJ2-4	.	TRBV7-9	.	CASSLGRWDLAKNIQYF	TGTGCCAGCAGCTTAGGTAGGTGGGACTTGGCCAAAAACATTCAGTACTTC
TRBJ2-5	.	TRBV4-3	.	CASSQEWGGLGGTQYF	TGCGCCAGCAGCCAAGAGTGGGGAGGACTAGGGGGGACCCAGTACTTC
TRBJ1-2	.	TRBV14	.	CASSQGQSGYTF	TGTGCCAGCAGCCAAGGGCAATCCGGCTACACCTTC
TRBJ2-5	.	TRBV5-1	.	CASSPAGTQATQYF	TGCGCCAGCAGCCCGGCAGGGACTCAAGCGACCCAGTACTTC
TRBJ2-5	.	TRBV29-1	.	CSVEAGTQETQYF	TGCAGCGTGGAAGCTGGGACCCAAGAGACCCAGTACTTC
TRBJ1-6	.	TRBV15	TRBD1	CATSRGTGVNSPLHF	TGTGCCACCAGCAGAGGGACAGGGGTGAATTCACCCCTCCACTTT
TRBJ2-7	once	TRBV6-6	TRBD2	CASSKLADEQYF	TGTGCCAGCAGTAAGCTAGCGGACGAGCAGTACTTC
TRBJ2-5	.	TRBV7-3	.	CASSSTGNGVVETQYF	TGTGCCAGCAGCTCAACAGGGAACGGGGTGGTGGAGACCCAGTACTTC
TRBJ2-3	.	TRBV15	TRBD1	CATSPRDRDTDTQYF	TGTGCCACCAGCCCTCGGGACAGGGACACAGATACGCAGTATTTT
TRBJ1-2	.	TRBV15	TRBD1	CATSYRGNYGYTF	TGTGCCACCAGCTACAGGGGGAACTATGGCTACACCTTC
TRBJ2-1	.	TRBV6-4	TRBD2	CASSVEPTSGNEQFF	TGTGCCAGCAGTGTGGAGCCCACTAGCGGCAATGAGCAGTTCTTC
TRBJ1-1	.	TRBV27	.	CASSLGFGGMGEAFF	TGTGCCAGCAGTTTAGGTTTTGGGGGAATGGGTGAAGCTTTCTTT
TRBJ2-7	.	TRBV15	.	CATSRAYGEQYF	TGTGCCACCAGCAGAGCTTACGGCGAGCAGTACTTC
TRBJ1-6	.	TRBV5-1	.	CASRGTRERSPLHF	TGCGCCAGCAGGGGGACTAGGGAACGGTCACCCCTCCACTTT
TRBJ2-7	.	TRBV7-2	.	CASSLDLRGTYEQYF	TGTGCCAGCAGCTTAGATCTTCGGGGGACCTACGAGCAGTACTTC